The TCR beta chain under discussion was sequenced for a study of OX40 agonist ivuxolimab in advanced cancers. Clones were sequenced by immunoSEQ multiplex PCR, and TCRdb holds only the in-frame ones, with some missing. The data contain about 15,000 clones, about 75% of them seen just once; the ten biggest clones take up 32%. Study outcomes and limitations: Dose levels from 0.1 to 3.0 mg/kg saw CD4+ and CD8+ blood T cells expand clonally by week 6. Averaged across samples, CD8+ T cells carried more expanded clones than CD4+ did. Expanded peripheral T-cell antigen specificity went undetermined.

The cohort excluded patients with autoimmune disease history or systemic immunosuppression. V lost 4 bases and J lost 5, with 21 bases in between. The CDR3 sequence is 16 residues long. Germline values: CDR1 SGHTS, CDR2 YDEGEE. This clone occurred a few times. Its target is not known. The V and J genes are TRBV5-8 and TRBJ2-5, with D perhaps matching TRBD1 (6 bases). Source: CD4+ or CD8+ T cells sorted from blood, taken in a trial of the OX40 agonist ivuxolimab. This TCR was recovered from an adult with an advanced solid tumor such as melanoma, head and neck, liver or kidney cancer. The CDR3 reads CASSGLGFSQGETQYF. The DNA of the CDR3 is TGTGCCAGCAGCGGCTTGGGATTCTCTCAGGGGGAGACCCAGTACTTC.